Each of the 29 T cell receptor beta chains below was sequenced from the same sample in a study of cytomegalovirus exposure and HLA in healthy donors. The PCR used 60 Vbeta and 13 Jbeta primers. Method: immunoSEQ multiplex PCR; TCRdb's copy keeps in-frame clones and lacks some. Counted here are approximately 140,000 clones, about 80% occurring once; the ten biggest clones make up approximately 5.1%. Sequenced sample: PBMCs. These receptor sequences come from a male donor in good health and CMV-seronegative.

The V call is TRBV11-2, the J call TRBJ1-4; possible D gene TRBD1, 5 bases. The CDR3 loop spans 13 amino acids. Germline-derived CDR1 and CDR2 are SGHAT and FQNNGV. Trimming removed 3 bases from V and 5 bases from J, with 7 bases in between. CDR3 region: CASSFRQNEKLFF. The CDR3 DNA reads TGTGCCAGCAGCTTCCGACAGAATGAAAAACTGTTTTTT.

The gene calls are TRBV2 and TRBJ1-1, with D unresolved. The CDR3 contains 13 residues. Germline CDR1 SNHLY, CDR2 FYNNEI. Trimming stripped 10 bases from V and 7 bases from J, with 19 bases between. CDR3 in DNA: TGTGCCACTATTGAGAGGGAAGTCGGTGAAGCTTTCTTT. Residues: CATIEREVGEAFF.

CDR3 coding DNA: TGTGCCAGCAGTACCCCGGGACAGGCTAATTCACCCCTCCACTTT. The encoded protein is CASSTPGQANSPLHF. The gene calls are TRBV6-5 and TRBJ1-6; 8 bases line up with TRBD1. Germline CDR1 reads MNHEY; CDR2 reads SVGAGI. The trim removed 5 bases at V and 6 bases at J, leaving 6 bases unmatched. The CDR3 loop spans 15 amino acids.

V and J are TRBV28 and TRBJ2-7; D not certain. Trimming pared 6 bases from V and 3 bases from J, leaving 3 bases between. The CDR3 has 10 amino acids. Germline-derived CDR1 and CDR2 are MDHEN and SYDVKM. The DNA for the CDR3 is TGTGCCAGCAGCCTCTACGAGCAGTACTTC. This gives the protein CASSLYEQYF.

The chain recombines TRBV7-9 with TRBJ1-4; D may be TRBD1 (5 bases). V lost 3 bases to trimming and J lost 0 bases, with 11 bases between them. CDR1 and CDR2 (germline): SEHNR, FQNEAQ (reference sequence). The CDR3 runs 16 residues. CDR3 loop: CASSLRGSATNEKLFF. The DNA for the CDR3 is TGTGCCAGCAGCTTGCGGGGGAGTGCAACTAATGAAAAACTGTTTTTT.

The V gene is TRBV28, the J gene TRBJ2-7; 10 nucleotides line up with TRBD1. The CDR3 contains 15 residues. The germline gives CDR1 MDHEN, CDR2 SYDVKM. Unmatched junction bases numbered 11, after V lost 5 bases and J lost 7 bases. CDR3 protein: CASSRAGTGVGEQYF. In DNA form, the CDR3 reads TGTGCCAGCAGTCGTGCCGGGACAGGGGTCGGGGAGCAGTACTTC.

This clone was counted a few times. The CDR3 loop is CASSQRSPRDTRFSPLHF. Written as DNA, the CDR3 is TGTGCCAGCAGCCAAAGGAGCCCGAGGGACACACGATTTTCACCCCTCCACTTT. J is TRBJ1-6 and V is TRBV14; D possibly corresponds to TRBD1 (6 bases). Trimming shortened V by 2 bases and J by 9 bases, and 23 bases separated the two germline ends. The CDR3 totals 18 residues. The germline V gene encodes CDR1 SGHDN and CDR2 FVKESK.

Here the CDR3 reads CASSLQTGYEQYF. CDR3 sequence (DNA): TGTGCCAGCAGCTTGCAGACGGGGTACGAGCAGTACTTC. V usage is TRBV5-4 and J usage is TRBJ2-7; tentative D call: TRBD2 (5 bases). Per germline, CDR1 SGHNT and CDR2 YYREEE (reference sequence). V was cut by 1 base and J by 4 bases, with 9 bases left in between. The CDR3 is made up of 13 amino acids.

This clone was picked up one time. The chain carries TRBV28 and TRBJ1-1; D not certain. The CDR3 consists of 15 residues. The germline V gene encodes CDR1 MDHEN and CDR2 SYDVKM. V gave up 10 bases and J gave up 5 bases, with 23 bases separating them. Here the CDR3 reads CATLRRRVGSTEAFF. Here the CDR3 DNA reads TGTGCCACCCTAAGACGTCGGGTGGGGAGTACTGAAGCTTTCTTT.

Remarks on this clone: Germline is not matched at one junction end, which may reflect a read error. In DNA form, the CDR3 reads TGTGCCGGCAGCCTTGGTACAGTTAATGAAAAACTGTTTTTT. It translates to CAGSLGTVNEKLFF. The chain recombines TRBV5-8 with TRBJ1-4; D is unclear. Germline values: CDR1 SGHTS, CDR2 YDEGEE. There are 14 residues in the CDR3.

J is TRBJ2-1 and V is TRBV10-2; D ambiguous. Deletions cut 0 bases from V and 3 bases from J, with 9 bases between. The CDR3 covers 15 residues. Germline lookup yields CDR1 WSHSY and CDR2 SAAADI. CDR3 sequence reads: CASSESPSGYNEQFF. CDR3 bases: TGCGCCAGCAGTGAGTCACCCTCGGGCTACAATGAGCAGTTCTTC.

The chain joins TRBV5-1 to TRBJ2-2; 9 bases are shared with TRBD1. From germline, CDR1 is SGHRS and CDR2 YFSETQ. The CDR3 contains 16 residues. After removal of 2 bases from V and 8 bases from J, the junction contained 10 bases not matched to a gene. The CDR3 DNA is TGCGCCAGCAGCTTCGCACCGGGACAGGGAAGGGGGGAGCTGTTTTTT. It yields the protein CASSFAPGQGRGELFF.

Only a few counts were recorded for this clone. CDR3 sequence reads: CASRRTGGTEAFF. The DNA of the CDR3 is TGTGCCAGCAGAAGGACAGGGGGCACTGAAGCTTTCTTT. The gene calls are TRBV2 and TRBJ1-1; 10 positions match TRBD1. Germline lookup yields CDR1 SNHLY and CDR2 FYNNEI. The CDR3 sequence is 13 residues long. J gave up 4 bases and V 6 bases, and 2 bases lay outside the gene matches.

V and J are TRBV2 and TRBJ2-1; 9 nucleotides line up with TRBD1. The J segment lost 6 bases and the V segment lost 11 bases, leaving 8 bases of the junction unmatched. The germline V gene has CDR1 SNHLY and CDR2 FYNNEI. The CDR3 covers 13 residues. This CDR3 reads CAHRDRDGNEQFF. The DNA of the CDR3 is TGTGCCCACCGGGACAGGGACGGCAATGAGCAGTTCTTC.

The genes are TRBV27 and TRBJ1-5; no reliable D call. The germline V gene encodes CDR1 MNHEY and CDR2 SMNVEV (reference sequence). This CDR3 is 16 amino acids long. Trimming took off 6 bases at V and 1 base at J, with 16 bases between the two ends. The CDR3 DNA is TGTGCCAGCAGGTTCTCTTCGTTACAAAGCAATCAGCCCCAGCATTTT. This gives the protein CASRFSSLQSNQPQHF.

This sequence joins TRBV6-4 and TRBJ2-1; perhaps TRBD2 as D (7 bases). The CDR3 runs 14 residues. V lost 3 bases and J 7 bases, leaving 13 bases between the germline ends. CDR1 and CDR2 (germline): MRHNA, SNTAGT. CDR3 nucleotide sequence: TGTGCCAGCAGTGAAGGGGGGGAAAGGAATGAGCAGTTCTTC. Protein product: CASSEGGERNEQFF.

The gene calls are TRBV7-2 and TRBJ1-1, with 7 bases that match TRBD1. The J segment lost 4 bases and the V segment lost 5 bases, leaving 4 bases of the junction unmatched. Germline V gives CDR1 SGHTA, CDR2 FQGNSA. The CDR3 totals 13 residues. The CDR3 nucleotides read TGTGCCAGCAGCACGACAGGGATCACTGAAGCTTTCTTT. This encodes CASSTTGITEAFF.

V and J are TRBV29-1 and TRBJ1-1, with D possibly matching TRBD1 (6 bases). There are 13 residues in the CDR3. Germline V gene sequence: CDR1 SQVTM, CDR2 ANQGSEA. Trimming took 5 bases from V and 2 from J, leaving 12 bases between them. CDR3: CSVKKQGNTEAFF. The CDR3 nucleotides read TGCAGCGTTAAAAAACAGGGAAACACTGAAGCTTTCTTT.

The V and J genes are TRBV10-3 and TRBJ1-2; D uncertain. The V end was cut by 6 bases, the J end by 4 bases, with 15 bases between. The length of the CDR3 is 14 residues. The germline CDR1 and CDR2 sequences are ENHRY and SYGVKD. The CDR3 here is CAISLISTGYGYTF. The CDR3 nucleotides read TGTGCCATCAGCCTCATTAGTACGGGCTATGGCTACACCTTC.

V and J are TRBV29-1 and TRBJ2-7, with TRBD1 identical over 9 bases. The CDR3 sequence is 12 residues long. Germline loops: CDR1 SQVTM, CDR2 ANQGSEA. V dropped 4 bases and J dropped 5; count of bases not matched to a gene: 3. The CDR3 loop reads CSVVHRGHEQYF. The CDR3 DNA follows: TGCAGCGTTGTACACAGGGGGCACGAGCAGTACTTC.

The chain has TRBV20-1 and TRBJ2-5; TRBD2 matches at 8 bases. CDR1 and CDR2 from the germline V gene are DFQATT and SNEGSKA (reference sequence). V gave up 6 bases and J gave up 5 bases; unmatched junction bases: 2. The CDR3 consists of 11 residues. DNA for the CDR3: TGCAGTGCCGTAGCGGGGGAGACCCAGTACTTC. This encodes CSAVAGETQYF.

The chain carries TRBV14 and TRBJ1-2; TRBD1 might be the D (6 bases). The ends were cut back, 0 bases at V and 3 bases at J, with 11 bases in the middle. This CDR3 contains 15 residues. Germline assignment: CDR1 SGHDN and CDR2 FVKESK. In DNA, the CDR3 is TGTGCCAGCAGCCAAGATCACCACAGGGACTATGGCTACACCTTC. It codes for CASSQDHHRDYGYTF.

The J gene is TRBJ2-7, the V gene TRBV7-9, with TRBD1 identical over 9 bases. The CDR3 runs 13 residues. Germline CDR1 is SEHNR and CDR2 is FQNEAQ (reference sequence). J gave up 2 bases and V 5 bases, and 1 base lay outside the gene matches. CDR3 sequence reads: CASSRQGAYEQYF. The CDR3 DNA sequence: TGTGCCAGCAGCCGACAGGGGGCCTACGAGCAGTACTTC.

The gene calls are TRBV4-3 and TRBJ2-3; TRBD2 is a possible D gene (6 bases). This CDR3 contains 14 residues. The V end was cut by 4 bases, the J end by 6 bases, with 14 bases between. The germline CDR1 and CDR2 sequences are LGHNA and YSLEER. CDR3 sequence: CASSPGGNIDTQYF. CDR3 nucleotide sequence: TGCGCCAGCAGCCCAGGCGGGAATATCGATACGCAGTATTTT.

This rearrangement joins TRBV18 to TRBJ1-3; 7 nucleotides align to TRBD1. V gave up 2 bases and J gave up 8 bases; unmatched junction bases: 6. The CDR3 is 14 amino acids. The germline CDR1 and CDR2 sequences are KGHSH and LQKENI. CDR3 residues: CASSPRGQEDTIYF. The DNA of the CDR3 is TGTGCCAGCTCACCAAGGGGGCAGGAAGACACCATATATTTT.

The J gene is TRBJ1-5, the V gene TRBV7-8, with 9 bases fitting TRBD1. The CDR3 is 15 residues long. Trimming cost V 3 bases and J 2 bases; bases outside gene matches: 2. Germline CDR1 reads SGHVS; CDR2 reads FQNEAQ. In DNA, the CDR3 is TGTGCCAGCAGCTTGGACAGGGGAGGCAATCAGCCCCAGCATTTT. It encodes CASSLDRGGNQPQHF.

This sequence joins TRBV7-8 and TRBJ1-5, with TRBD1 matching 7 bases. Germline V gives CDR1 SGHVS, CDR2 FQNEAQ. The ends lost 3 bases at V and 7 bases at J; junction bases unmatched: 6. The CDR3 contains 14 residues. This CDR3 reads CASSLWDSQQPQHF. The DNA for the CDR3 is TGTGCCAGCAGCTTGTGGGACAGCCAACAGCCCCAGCATTTT.

This chain joins TRBV2 and TRBJ2-1, with TRBD1 as a possible D gene (5 bases). Trimming cost V 5 bases and J 4 bases, with 9 bases left between them. Germline CDR1 reads SNHLY; CDR2 reads FYNNEI. The CDR3 is made up of 13 amino acids. The CDR3 spells CASSWGVYNEQFF. CDR3 nucleotides: TGTGCCAGCAGTTGGGGCGTTTACAATGAGCAGTTCTTC.

This chain uses TRBV11-2 with TRBJ2-7; D might be TRBD2 (6 bases). This CDR3 contains 14 residues. V lost 4 bases, J lost 2 bases, and 12 bases lay in between. From germline, CDR1 is SGHAT and CDR2 FQNNGV. The CDR3 region has the DNA TGTGCCAGCAGCTCGTCGCGGGATACCTACGAGCAGTACTTC. It yields the protein CASSSSRDTYEQYF.